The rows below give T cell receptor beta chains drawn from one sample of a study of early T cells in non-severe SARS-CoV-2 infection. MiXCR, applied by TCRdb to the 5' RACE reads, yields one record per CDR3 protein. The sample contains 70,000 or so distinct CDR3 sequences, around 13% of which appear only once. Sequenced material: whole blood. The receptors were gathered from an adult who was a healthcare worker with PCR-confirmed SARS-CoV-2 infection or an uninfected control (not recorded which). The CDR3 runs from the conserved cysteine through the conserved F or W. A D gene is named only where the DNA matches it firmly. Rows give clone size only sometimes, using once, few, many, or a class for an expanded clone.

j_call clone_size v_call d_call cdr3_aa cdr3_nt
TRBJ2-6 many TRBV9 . CASSVVKAGANVLTF TGTGCCAGCAGCGTAGTAAAGGCGGGGGCCAACGTCCTGACTTTC
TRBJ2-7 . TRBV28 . CASRDSVLSKQYF TGTGCCAGCAGGGATAGCGTTCTATCTAAGCAGTACTTC
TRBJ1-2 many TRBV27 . CASSSSSIRSGYTF TGTGCCAGCAGTTCCTCCTCAATCCGGAGTGGCTACACCTTC
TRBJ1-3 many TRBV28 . CASSRFSGNTIYF TGTGCCAGCAGTCGGTTCTCTGGAAACACCATATATTTT
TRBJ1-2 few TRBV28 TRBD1 CASSKQGTYGYTF TGTGCCAGCAGCAAACAGGGGACCTATGGCTACACCTTC
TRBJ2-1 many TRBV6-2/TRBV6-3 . CASKRLRSSYNEQFF TGTGCCAGTAAAAGACTCCGCAGCTCCTACAATGAGCAGTTCTTC
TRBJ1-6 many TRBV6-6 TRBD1 CASSYTPTGVNSPLHF TGTGCCAGCAGTTACACCCCTACAGGGGTAAATTCACCCCTCCACTTT
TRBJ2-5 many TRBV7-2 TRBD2 CASSLVGLAVQETQYF TGTGCCAGCAGCTTAGTGGGACTAGCGGTTCAAGAGACCCAGTACTTC
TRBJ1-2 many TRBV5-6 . CASDRVNSNYGYTF TGTGCCAGCGACCGCGTAAACTCTAACTATGGCTACACCTTC
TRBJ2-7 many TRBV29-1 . CSVEARDNYEQYF TGCAGCGTTGAAGCTAGGGACAACTACGAGCAGTACTTC
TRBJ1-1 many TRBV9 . CASSEREANTEAFF TGTGCCAGCAGCGAGAGGGAAGCGAACACTGAAGCTTTCTTT
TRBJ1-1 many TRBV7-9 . CASSWKTGENTEAFF TGTGCCAGCAGCTGGAAGACAGGCGAGAACACTGAAGCTTTCTTT
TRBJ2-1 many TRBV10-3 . CAILTGPLPSSYNEQFF TGTGCCATCCTCACCGGACCACTCCCCAGCTCCTACAATGAGCAGTTCTTC
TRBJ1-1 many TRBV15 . CATSRDAGGPAFF TGTGCCACCAGCAGAGATGCTGGGGGGCCAGCTTTCTTT
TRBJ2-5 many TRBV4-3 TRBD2 CASSQAFSGNGETQYF TGCGCCAGCAGCCAAGCCTTTAGCGGGAATGGGGAGACCCAGTACTTC
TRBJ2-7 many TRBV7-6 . CASSLLKSEQYF TGTGCCAGCAGCTTACTTAAGAGCGAGCAGTACTTC
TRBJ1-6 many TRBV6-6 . CACTFGDRGSPLHF TGTGCCTGCACCTTTGGGGACCGAGGGTCACCCCTCCACTTT
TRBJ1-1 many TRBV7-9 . CASSSQQRGESKVAWSVNTEAFF TGTGCCAGCAGCTCCCAGCAGCGAGGGGAGAGCAAGGTGGCATGGTCGGTGAACACTGAAGCTTTCTTT
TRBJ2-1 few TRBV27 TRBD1 CASSGRGINEQFF TGTGCCAGCAGTGGCAGGGGGATCAATGAGCAGTTCTTC
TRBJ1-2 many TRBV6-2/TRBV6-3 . CASRNAGGASYGYTF TGTGCCAGCAGAAACGCCGGGGGCGCTTCCTATGGCTACACCTTC
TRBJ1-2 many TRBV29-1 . CSVEEEGRLAGYTF TGCAGCGTTGAAGAAGAAGGTCGGCTGGCTGGCTACACCTTC
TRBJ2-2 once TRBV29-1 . CSVDAWNTGELFF TGCAGCGTTGACGCCTGGAACACCGGGGAGCTGTTTTTT
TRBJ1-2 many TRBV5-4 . CASSLEQRYGYTF TGTGCCAGCAGCTTGGAACAGCGCTATGGCTACACCTTC
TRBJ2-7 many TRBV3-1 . CASSHPDSQDEQYF TGTGCCAGCAGCCATCCGGACTCTCAGGACGAGCAGTACTTC
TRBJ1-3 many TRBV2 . CASSAQGTGNTIYF TGTGCCAGCAGTGCCCAGGGGACTGGAAACACCATATATTTT
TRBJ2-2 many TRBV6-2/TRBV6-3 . CASTESNTGELFF TGTGCCAGCACTGAGTCGAACACCGGGGAGCTGTTTTTT
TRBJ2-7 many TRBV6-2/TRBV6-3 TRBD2 CASSLTSRYEQYF TGTGCCAGCTCCTTGACTAGCCGCTACGAGCAGTACTTC
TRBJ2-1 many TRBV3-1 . CASSVGLASYNEQFF TGTGCCAGCAGTGTCGGACTGGCTTCCTACAATGAGCAGTTCTTC
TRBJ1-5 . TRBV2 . CASRARTEQPQHF TGTGCCAGCAGGGCCCGGACAGAGCAGCCCCAGCATTTT
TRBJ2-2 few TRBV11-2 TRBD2 CASSWTSGRSAGELFF TGTGCCAGCAGCTGGACTAGCGGGAGATCGGCCGGGGAGCTGTTTTTT
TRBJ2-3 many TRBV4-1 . CASSQDGGLGTDTQYF TGCGCCAGCAGCCAAGACGGGGGGCTAGGCACAGATACGCAGTATTTT
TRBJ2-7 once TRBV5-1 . CVSTPFGPSYVQYF TGCGTCAGCACCCCGTTCGGGCCGTCCTACGTGCAGTACTTC
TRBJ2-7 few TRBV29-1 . CSVGGREYEQYF TGCAGCGTCGGTGGCAGGGAATACGAGCAATACTTC